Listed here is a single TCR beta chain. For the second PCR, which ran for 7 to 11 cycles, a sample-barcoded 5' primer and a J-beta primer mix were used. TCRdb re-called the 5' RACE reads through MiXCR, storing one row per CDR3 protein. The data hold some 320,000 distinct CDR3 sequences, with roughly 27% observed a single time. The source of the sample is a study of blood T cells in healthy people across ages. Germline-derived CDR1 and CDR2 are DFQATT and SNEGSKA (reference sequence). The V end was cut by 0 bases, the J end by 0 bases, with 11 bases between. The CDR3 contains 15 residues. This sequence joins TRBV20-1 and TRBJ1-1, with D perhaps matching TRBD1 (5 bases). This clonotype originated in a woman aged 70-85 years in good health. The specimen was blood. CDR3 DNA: TGCAGTGCTAGAGATTACGCAGGGCTGAACACTGAAGCTTTCTTT. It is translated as CSARDYAGLNTEAFF.